This T cell receptor (beta chain) was observed in a study of control samples from healthy donors and cancer patients. Clones were sequenced by immunoSEQ multiplex PCR, and TCRdb holds only the in-frame ones, with some missing. The sample lists 150,000 to 160,000 clones, about 94% seen once, with over 2% in the top ten. The sequenced material came from blood. This clonotype was obtained from a middle-aged man in good health.

CDR3 nucleotides: TGCGCCAGCAGCTCACCCGCTAGCGGGAGGATTCTGGGGGAGCAGTACTTC. It is translated as CASSSPASGRILGEQYF. The J gene is TRBJ2-7, the V gene TRBV5-1, with 11 bases matching TRBD2. V was clipped by 3 bases and J by 7 bases; unmatched bases: 15. The germline V gene encodes CDR1 SGHRS and CDR2 YFSETQ. The CDR3 sequence is 17 residues long.